The rows below give T cell receptor beta chains drawn from one sample of a study of identical twins. One entry per CDR3 protein results from TCRdb running MiXCR on the 5' RACE reads. Of a few hundred thousand distinct CDR3 sequences listed, more than 9% are singletons. This sample also belongs to another study, concerning yellow fever vaccine responses in identical twins.

Sequenced sample: PBMCs. The receptors come from a woman aged 18-35 years in good health. CDR3s include the opening cysteine and the closing phenylalanine or tryptophan. A D gene is named only where the DNA matches it firmly. Clone size is stated in some rows and not others, as once, few, many or a class when expanded.

size | D | J | V | DNA | CDR3
. | . | TRBJ2-1 | TRBV20-1 | TGCAGTGCTAGAGATCGCCAGAAGTTGAGGAATGAGCATTTCTTC | CSARDRQKLRNEHFF
few | . | TRBJ2-3 | TRBV3-1 | TGTGCCAGCAGCCCGACAGCCGCGGGGCCGGGAGATACGCAGTATTTT | CASSPTAAGPGDTQYF
many | . | TRBJ2-7 | TRBV2 | TGTGCCAGCAGGAGGGGTCTAACCTACGAGCAGTACTTC | CASRRGLTYEQYF
. | TRBD1 | TRBJ2-2 | TRBV19 | TGTGCCAGTAGTAATGACAGGGCCAACACCGGGGAGCTGTTTTTT | CASSNDRANTGELFF
many | . | TRBJ2-2 | TRBV7-2 | TGTGCCAGCAGACAAGATAACGGGGAGCTGTTTTTT | CASRQDNGELFF
few | TRBD1 | TRBJ2-4 | TRBV3-1 | TGTGCCAGCAGCCTAGTATCGGGACAGCACATTCAGTACTTC | CASSLVSGQHIQYF
. | . | TRBJ1-2 | TRBV5-1 | TGCGCCAGCAGCGAAGGCTGGCAGGGATATGGCTACACCTTC | CASSEGWQGYGYTF
few | TRBD1 | TRBJ1-1 | TRBV11-1 | TGTGCCAGCAGACAACCGGGACAGCAAGCTTTCTTT | CASRQPGQQAFF
few | . | TRBJ2-2 | TRBV4-1 | TGCGCCAGCAGCCAAGAACCCCTAGGGTGGGGGGAGCTGTTTTTT | CASSQEPLGWGELFF
. | TRBD1 | TRBJ2-6 | TRBV11-2 | TGTGCCAGCAGCTTAAGACCGACAGGGGACAACTCTGGGGCCAACGTCCTGACTTTC | CASSLRPTGDNSGANVLTF
. | TRBD1 | TRBJ2-5 | TRBV11-2 | TGTGCCAGCAGCTGGGACAGGGGCAACCAAGAGACCCAGTACTTC | CASSWDRGNQETQYF
. | . | TRBJ2-5 | TRBV29-1 | TGCAGCGTTGAGAGATTAGAAGAGACCCAGTACTTC | CSVERLEETQYF
many | . | TRBJ2-1 | TRBV9 | TGTGCCAGCAGCCCCACGGGACTGTTGGTGAGCAATGAGCAGTTCTTC | CASSPTGLLVSNEQFF
many | . | TRBJ2-1 | TRBV20-1 | TGCAGTGCTAGTTCGGGGCGGGGCCTCTACAATGAGCAGTTCTTC | CSASSGRGLYNEQFF
many | TRBD1 | TRBJ2-2 | TRBV5-1 | TGCGCCAGCAGAACAGGGGGACCGTACACCGGGGAGCTGTTTTTT | CASRTGGPYTGELFF
. | . | TRBJ2-7 | TRBV6-1 | TGTGCCAGCAGCCCAGCGAGAGGGGCCTACGAGCAGTACTTC | CASSPARGAYEQYF
many | . | TRBJ2-5 | TRBV5-1 | TGCGCCAGCAGCTCGGGCCCTCAAGAGACCCAGTACTTC | CASSSGPQETQYF
few | . | TRBJ2-1 | TRBV28 | TGTGCCAGCAGTGACCGACTGGTAGCCTACAATGAGCAGTTCTTC | CASSDRLVAYNEQFF
few | . | TRBJ1-6 | TRBV7-2 | TGTGCCAGCAGCTTAGCGTCCCGGGTGCGGTACAATTCACCCCTCCACTTT | CASSLASRVRYNSPLHF
. | . | TRBJ2-5 | TRBV7-8 | TGTGCCAGCAGCTTATCCCTCAGGCTTGGCGCCGGCGAGGGTTATACGCAGTACTTC | CASSLSLRLGAGEGYTQYF
. | . | TRBJ2-5 | TRBV5-5 | TGTGCCAGCAGCCGGAGGGCCTCCCGGTCCCAAGAGACCCAGTACTTC | CASSRRASRSQETQYF
few | TRBD1 | TRBJ2-7 | TRBV6-2/TRBV6-3 | TGTGCCAGCAGTCCCGGGACAGGCCACGACGCGCAGTACTTC | CASSPGTGHDAQYF
. | . | TRBJ2-5 | TRBV25-1 | TGTGCCAGCAGCGCTCGGGACGCCCAAGAGACCCAGTACTTC | CASSARDAQETQYF
many | . | TRBJ1-3 | TRBV5-1 | TGCGCCAGCAGCGCAGAGCCGGGAAACACCATATATTTT | CASSAEPGNTIYF
many | TRBD2 | TRBJ2-5 | TRBV7-2 | TGTGCCAGCAGCCCCGGACTAGCGGGAGGGCAGGAGACCCAGTACTTC | CASSPGLAGGQETQYF
many | . | TRBJ2-3 | TRBV11-2 | TGTGCCAGCAGCTTAGGCGCAGCTACCGCAGATACGCAGTATTTT | CASSLGAATADTQYF
. | TRBD2 | TRBJ2-2 | TRBV4-1 | TGCGCCAGCAGCCAGGACGGACTAGCGGGAGTTGGAACCGGGGAGCTGTTTTTT | CASSQDGLAGVGTGELFF
few | TRBD2 | TRBJ2-1 | TRBV9 | TGTGCCAGCAGCGTAGGGACTAGCGGGGGCCTTAGGTCCTACAATGAGCAGTTCTTC | CASSVGTSGGLRSYNEQFF
. | TRBD2 | TRBJ2-1 | TRBV10-3 | TGTGCCATCAGGAACCGGGATGGGAGGGACAATGAGCAGTTCTTC | CAIRNRDGRDNEQFF
. | TRBD1 | TRBJ2-3 | TRBV28 | TGTGCCAGCAGTTCGAATCCGGGACAGGACACAGATACGCAGTATTTT | CASSSNPGQDTDTQYF
many | . | TRBJ2-7 | TRBV29-1 | TGCAGCGTTGGGACTTCTTTTGCGTCCTACGAGCAGTACTTC | CSVGTSFASYEQYF
. | TRBD2 | TRBJ2-1 | TRBV29-1 | TGCAGCGTTCATTCTCCCCGGGGGGATGAGCAGTTCTTC | CSVHSPRGDEQFF
many | . | TRBJ2-7 | TRBV29-1 | TGCAGCGTTGCAGGGGATCGGTACGAGCAGTACTTC | CSVAGDRYEQYF
. | TRBD2 | TRBJ2-7 | TRBV10-1 | TGCGCCAGCAGTGAGTCTCTGTCTAGCGGGGGGGAGCAGTACTTC | CASSESLSSGGEQYF
many | . | TRBJ2-2 | TRBV9 | TGTGCCAGCAGCGAAGTTGGATTTGGGGCCGGGGAGCTGTTTTTT | CASSEVGFGAGELFF
few | . | TRBJ2-6 | TRBV12-3/TRBV12-4 | TGTGCCAGCAGCACAGGGATTTTGGCTGGGGCCAACGTCCTGACTTTC | CASSTGILAGANVLTF
few | TRBD1 | TRBJ2-1 | TRBV6-4 | TGTGCCAGCAGTGATGGGACAGGGGTAGGCAATGAGCAGTTCTTC | CASSDGTGVGNEQFF
many | TRBD1 | TRBJ2-1 | TRBV6-5 | TGTGCCAGCAACAGGGGCAATGAGCAGTTCTTC | CASNRGNEQFF
few | TRBD2 | TRBJ2-1 | TRBV19 | TGTGCCAGTACTCCGGGACTAGGGTCCTACAATGAGCAGTTCTTC | CASTPGLGSYNEQFF
few | . | TRBJ2-4 | TRBV24-1 | TGTGCCACCAGTGAGATGTGGGTAGCACCAGCCAAAAACATTCAGTACTTC | CATSEMWVAPAKNIQYF
once | . | TRBJ2-7 | TRBV6-6 | TGTGCCAGCAGTCCCGGGGGCTCCTACGAGCTGTACTTC | CASSPGGSYELYF
. | . | TRBJ2-3 | TRBV30 | TGTGCCTGGCGGGGATATAGCACAGATACGCAGTATTTT | CAWRGYSTDTQYF
. | . | TRBJ2-5 | TRBV4-1 | TGCGCCAGCAGCCACCCCCGTAACGGCGGGACAGACAACCAAGAGACCCAGTACTTC | CASSHPRNGGTDNQETQYF
. | . | TRBJ2-3 | TRBV28 | TGTGCCAGCACCCCGGGGCTCCGGCGTGGTACGCAGTATTTT | CASTPGLRRGTQYF
. | TRBD1 | TRBJ2-1 | TRBV9 | TGTGCCAGCAGCGTAGATGGGACAGGGGGCAATGAGCAGTTCTTC | CASSVDGTGGNEQFF
few | . | TRBJ1-1 | TRBV20-1 | TGCAGTGCTAGGGACCCACTGAACACTGAAGCTTTCTTT | CSARDPLNTEAFF
few | . | TRBJ2-3 | TRBV20-1 | TGCAGTGCTAGAGCGCGACTAGACTTCACAGATACGCAGTATTTT | CSARARLDFTDTQYF
. | . | TRBJ2-3 | TRBV4-3 | TGCGCCAGCAGCGCGACAGTGCTACCGGGAAGCACAGATACGCAGTATTTT | CASSATVLPGSTDTQYF
many | . | TRBJ2-5 | TRBV10-2 | TGCGCCAGCAGCTTAACAGGGCCCGAGACCCAGTACTTC | CASSLTGPETQYF
many | . | TRBJ1-1 | TRBV15 | TGTGCCACCAGCAAGACCCGGGAGGGCACTGAAGCTTTCTTT | CATSKTREGTEAFF
many | . | TRBJ2-5 | TRBV28 | TGTGCCAGCAGTTTAATTATCGGTTTACAAGGGAAACAAGAGACCCAGTACTTC | CASSLIIGLQGKQETQYF
. | . | TRBJ2-7 | TRBV15 | TGTGCCACCAGCAGCGACAGGAACCCCTACGAGCAGTACTTC | CATSSDRNPYEQYF
few | TRBD1 | TRBJ2-3 | TRBV6-1 | TGTGCCAGCAGTGAAAGGGACAGGGGGTGGGATACGCAGTATTTT | CASSERDRGWDTQYF
. | . | TRBJ2-7 | TRBV6-5 | TGTGCCAGCAGTACTCCTCAATTAGAGCAGTACTTC | CASSTPQLEQYF
. | TRBD1 | TRBJ2-5 | TRBV7-9 | TGTGCCTCTACGCGCAGGGGGTTTAATGAGACCCAGTACTTC | CASTRRGFNETQYF
many | . | TRBJ2-3 | TRBV6-5 | TGTGCCAGCAGCTACGGTCGACATGGGGGCAATACGCAGTATTTT | CASSYGRHGGNTQYF
many | TRBD2 | TRBJ2-7 | TRBV3-1 | TGTGCCAGCAGCTCCGGACTAGCCATCTACGAGCAGTACTTC | CASSSGLAIYEQYF
many | . | TRBJ2-7 | TRBV12-3/TRBV12-4 | TGTGCCAGCAGTTTAGCAGGGACTCCCGGAGAGTACTTC | CASSLAGTPGEYF
. | . | TRBJ2-7 | TRBV6-1 | TGTGCCAGCAGAAGGGGAGCAGACTACGAGCAGTACTTC | CASRRGADYEQYF